Presented here are 9 T cell receptor beta chains from one specimen sequenced in a study of spatial heterogeneity in lung cancer. General study points: Counts of expanded alpha and beta TCRs within tumors tracked the tumor nonsynonymous mutation count.

Each CDR3 protein gets one entry after TCRdb re-called the 5' RACE reads with MiXCR. Of about 27,000 distinct CDR3 sequences listed, less than 9% are singletons. The time point: sample taken at primary tumor resection. Their antigen targets remain unknown. Specimen: lung tumor tissue, collected at surgery. The receptors stem from a male donor with early-stage non-small cell lung cancer.

Ten or more counts support this clonotype. The chain employs TRBV12-3 or TRBV12-4 and TRBJ1-1; no clear D. V lost 1 base and J 0 bases, leaving 9 bases between the germline ends. CDR3 length: 15 amino acids. CDR3 bases: TGTGCCAGCAGTTTAGACCCCCGGGTGAACACTGAAGCTTTCTTT. This codes for CASSLDPRVNTEAFF.

The J gene is TRBJ2-7, the V gene TRBV29-1, with 7 positions matching TRBD2. The CDR3 is 12 residues long. Germline V CDR1 and CDR2: SQVTM, ANQGSEA. Unmatched junction bases numbered 7, after V lost 6 bases and J lost 5 bases. The CDR3 bases are TGCAGCGTGACCTGGGCGGGGGACGAGCAGTACTTC. This sequence encodes CSVTWAGDEQYF.

This clonotype was seen repeatedly, ten times or more. The chain employs TRBV28 and TRBJ2-3; D unresolved. The CDR3 is made up of 12 amino acids. The V gene's germline CDR1 is MDHEN and CDR2 SYDVKM. The V end was cut by 6 bases, the J end by 2 bases, with 6 bases between. The CDR3 is CASRRPTDTQYF. CDR3 coding DNA: TGTGCCAGCAGAAGACCCACAGATACGCAGTATTTT.

This clonotype was counted between two and nine times. The rearrangement uses TRBV5-8 and TRBJ1-1; maybe TRBD1 (6 bases). Deletions cut 3 bases from V and 4 bases from J, with 10 bases between. The CDR3 runs to 13 residues. Looked up from germline, CDR1 is SGHTS and CDR2 is YDEGEE. In nucleotides, the CDR3 is TGTGCCAGCAGCTCCATCAGGGGCACTGAAGCTTTCTTT. Translation: CASSSIRGTEAFF.

This clonotype showed up just a few times. The V and J genes are TRBV7-2 and TRBJ2-5; D gene ambiguous. The V and J ends lost 5 bases and 1 base respectively, with 11 bases between them. This CDR3 has 14 amino acids. In germline, CDR1 is SGHTA, CDR2 FQGNSA. The CDR3 nucleotides read TGTGCCAGCAGCGCGGACGGACCCCAAGAGACCCAGTACTTC. As protein: CASSADGPQETQYF. Using reference TRBV7-2 and TRBJ2-5 for the parts outside the CDR3, the full variable domain is GAGVSQSPSNKVTEKGKDVELRCDPISGHTALYWYRQSLGQGLEFLIYFQGNSAPDKSGLPSDRFSAERTGGSVSTLTIQRTQQEDSAVYLCASSADGPQETQYFGPGTRLLVL.

A few counts support this clonotype. The V call is TRBV5-6, the J call TRBJ2-7, with D possibly matching TRBD1 (5 bases). The germline V gene encodes CDR1 SGHDT and CDR2 YYEEEE. The CDR3 loop spans 13 amino acids. Trimming took off 1 base at V and 4 bases at J, with 9 bases between the two ends. The CDR3 region has the DNA TGTGCCAGCAGCTTGCAGGGATTATACGAGCAGTACTTC. The encoded protein is CASSLQGLYEQYF.

The chain joins TRBV11-2 to TRBJ2-1, with 12 bases that match TRBD2. Losses at the gene ends were 5 bases for V and 6 bases for J; bases not matched to a gene: 5. Germline values: CDR1 SGHAT, CDR2 FQNNGV. The CDR3 length is 15 residues. The CDR3 bases are TGTGCCAGCAGCCAGACTAGCGGGGGCGGCAATGAGCAGTTCTTC. This sequence encodes CASSQTSGGGNEQFF.

This clonotype was seen a handful of times. The chain employs TRBV7-7 and TRBJ2-2; D ambiguous. The CDR3 runs 14 residues. V gave up 2 bases and J gave up 3 bases, with 7 bases separating them. Per the germline V gene, CDR1 is SSHAT and CDR2 is FNYEAQ (reference sequence). The CDR3 here is CASSLSGDTGELFF. The DNA of the CDR3 is TGTGCCAGCAGCTTAAGTGGGGACACCGGGGAGCTGTTTTTT.

A word on this clonotype: Given a much more abundant clone one base away, this may be a read error. The chain carries TRBV7-2 and TRBJ2-2, with D unresolved. V lost 5 bases to trimming and J lost 0 bases, with 10 bases between them. Per the germline V gene, CDR1 is SGHTA and CDR2 is FQGNSA. There are 15 residues in the CDR3. CDR3: CASSIRAANTGELFF. CDR3 DNA: TGTGCCAGCAGCATCCGGGCTGCGAACACCGGGGAGCTGTTTTTT.